Each of the 26 T cell receptor beta chains below was sequenced from the same sample in a study of T cells in tuberculosis. Sequencing was performed with immunoSEQ multiplex PCR; in TCRdb, only in-frame clones are kept and a portion is missing. This sample has some 30,000 clones; approximately 94% occur once, and the top ten carry approximately 8.2%. Sequencing was performed on PBMCs. These receptor sequences come from a donor between 5 and 29 years old with latent tuberculosis or without tuberculosis infection.

The chain joins TRBV19 to TRBJ1-4, with D possibly TRBD1 on 6 matching bases. This CDR3 has 20 amino acids. In germline, CDR1 is LNHDA, CDR2 SQIVND (reference sequence). Trimming cost V 4 bases and J 5 bases, with 29 bases left between them. Here the CDR3 DNA reads TGTGCCAGTAGTAAATATACGTCCCGGACCAGGACAGCGGGGAATGAAAAACTGTTTTTT. Translation: CASSKYTSRTRTAGNEKLFF. Using reference TRBV19 and TRBJ1-4 for the parts outside the CDR3, the full variable domain is DGGITQSPKYLFRKEGQNVTLSCEQNLNHDAMYWYRQDPGQGLRLIYYSQIVNDFQKGDIAEGYSVSREKKESFPLTVTSAQKNPTAFYLCASSKYTSRTRTAGNEKLFFGSGTQLSVL.

This clone was found once. V is TRBV27 and J is TRBJ2-2; no definite D call. The CDR3 extends over 14 amino acids. V dropped 3 bases and J dropped 4 bases, with 9 bases sitting between them. In germline, CDR1 is MNHEY, CDR2 SMNVEV (reference sequence). The CDR3 sequence is CASSFARGTGELFF. The CDR3 coding sequence is TGTGCCAGCAGTTTTGCTAGAGGCACCGGGGAGCTGTTTTTT.

The chain couples TRBV11-3 to TRBJ2-3; 7 bases agree with TRBD2. The V and J ends lost 0 bases and 4 bases, in that order; junction bases with no gene match: 10. CDR3 size: 17 residues. The V gene's germline CDR1 is SGHNT and CDR2 YENEEA. As DNA, the CDR3 is TGTGCCAGCAGCTTAGATCCGGCGGGAGCTCTCGCAGATACGCAGTATTTT. Translation: CASSLDPAGALADTQYF.

CDR3 sequence (DNA): TGTGCCAGCAACATACAGGGGGCTTTGCGAGGCTACACCTTC. Translating it yields CASNIQGALRGYTF. This sequence joins TRBV28 and TRBJ1-2; TRBD1 aligns across 9 bases. Losses at the gene ends were 7 bases for V and 8 bases for J; bases not matched to a gene: 11. The CDR3 is 14 residues long. In germline, CDR1 is MDHEN, CDR2 SYDVKM.

The rearrangement joins TRBV7-2 to TRBJ2-4; TRBD1 agrees at 8 bases. The CDR3 loop spans 13 amino acids. The V gene's germline CDR1 is SGHTA and CDR2 FQGNSA. With 5 bases clipped from V and 5 bases from J, the junction kept 2 bases outside the gene matches. In nucleotides, the CDR3 is TGTGCCAGCAGCGTCAGGGGGCAAAACATTCAGTACTTC. It specifies CASSVRGQNIQYF.

CDR3 in amino acids: CASSVALAGNQETQYF. CDR3 DNA: TGTGCCAGCAGCGTAGCCCTAGCGGGAAACCAAGAGACCCAGTACTTC. This rearrangement joins TRBV9 to TRBJ2-5; 9 bases agree with TRBD2. The germline CDR1 and CDR2 sequences are SGDLS and YYNGEE. With 0 bases clipped from V and 0 bases from J, the junction kept 3 bases outside the gene matches. The CDR3 consists of 16 residues.

V and J are TRBV11-2 and TRBJ2-7; no clear D. Looked up from germline, CDR1 is SGHAT and CDR2 is FQNNGV. The CDR3 spans 13 residues. The V end lost 2 bases, the J end lost 1 base, and 6 bases lay between the germline ends. CDR3 nucleotide sequence: TGTGCCAGCAGCTTAATGACTTCCTACGAGCAGTACTTC. Encoded protein: CASSLMTSYEQYF.

The V gene is TRBV7-2, the J gene TRBJ2-3, with 7 bases matching TRBD2. The CDR3 length is 15 residues. J was trimmed by 9 bases and V by 5 bases; bases with no gene match: 14. Germline values: CDR1 SGHTA, CDR2 FQGNSA. The CDR3 coding sequence is TGTGCCAGCAGCCCAGCCGGGACTATACGTCCAACGCAGTATTTT. As protein: CASSPAGTIRPTQYF.

This chain connects TRBV27 to TRBJ2-1; possible D gene TRBD2, 6 bases. Germline CDR1 and CDR2: MNHEY and SMNVEV (reference sequence). This CDR3 region has 16 residues. V was trimmed by 0 bases and J by 7 bases, leaving 16 bases between them. Here the CDR3 DNA reads TGTGCCAGCAGTTTATCATGGGGGGTCCCCCCAAATGAGCAGTTCTTC. It codes for CASSLSWGVPPNEQFF.

The chain combines TRBV28 with TRBJ1-2, with D perhaps matching TRBD1 (6 bases). Germline-derived CDR1 and CDR2 are MDHEN and SYDVKM. The V end lost 5 bases, the J end lost 4 bases, and 17 bases lay between the germline ends. CDR3 size: 15 residues. Here the CDR3 DNA reads TGTGCCAGCAGTGCTGGGGGCAGGAGACCCTATGGCTACACCTTC. Translating gives CASSAGGRRPYGYTF.

This chain connects TRBV13 to TRBJ2-7; TRBD2 aligns across 12 bases. The J segment lost 2 bases and the V segment lost 5 bases, leaving 4 bases of the junction unmatched. The CDR3 length is 15 residues. The V gene's germline CDR1 is PRHDT and CDR2 FYEKMQ (reference sequence). The CDR3 DNA sequence: TGTGCCAGCAGCCTATGGACTAGCGGGGCCTACGAGCAGTACTTC. This translates into CASSLWTSGAYEQYF.

The chain uses TRBV5-8 and TRBJ2-7; 15 nucleotides line up with TRBD2. Trimming removed 4 bases from V and 4 bases from J; junction bases left unmatched: 6. This CDR3 is built from 16 residues. Germline CDR1 is SGHTS and CDR2 is YDEGEE. In nucleotides, the CDR3 is TGTGCCAGCAGCCTTGACGGACTAGCGGGAGGGTACGAGCAGTACTTC. Its translation is CASSLDGLAGGYEQYF.

The rearrangement uses TRBV4-1 and TRBJ1-1; the match to TRBD1 covers 12 bases. CDR1 and CDR2 (germline): MGHRA, YSYEKL. CDR3 length: 19 amino acids. V was clipped by 3 bases and J by 1 base; unmatched bases: 12. The CDR3: CASSQGRPGQGASNTEAFF. The CDR3 DNA follows: TGCGCCAGCAGCCAGGGAAGACCGGGACAGGGGGCTTCGAACACTGAAGCTTTCTTT.

This chain connects TRBV6-1 to TRBJ2-1; 9 bases map to TRBD1. This CDR3 has 16 amino acids. Trimming removed 3 bases from V and 4 bases from J; junction bases left unmatched: 7. The V gene's germline CDR1 is MNHNS and CDR2 SASEGT. In DNA, the CDR3 is TGTGCCAGCAGTGAGGTACCGGGACAGGGTTACAATGAGCAGTTCTTC. Protein sequence: CASSEVPGQGYNEQFF.

This rearrangement joins TRBV7-2 to TRBJ2-7; 8 nucleotides agree with TRBD2. Germline V gene lookup returns CDR1 SGHTA and CDR2 FQGNSA. The junction had 3 bases not matched to a gene; V was cut back by 2 bases and J by 6 bases. CDR3 length: 13 amino acids. CDR3 protein: CASSLRLAFEQYF. CDR3 in DNA: TGTGCCAGCAGCTTAAGACTAGCGTTCGAGCAGTACTTC. Filled out from reference TRBV7-2 and TRBJ2-7, the complete variable domain reads GAGVSQSPSNKVTEKGKDVELRCDPISGHTALYWYRQSLGQGLEFLIYFQGNSAPDKSGLPSDRFSAERTGGSVSTLTIQRTQQEDSAVYLCASSLRLAFEQYFGPGTRLTVT.

The chain couples TRBV18 to TRBJ2-7; TRBD1 matches 9 bases. Germline CDR1 reads KGHSH; CDR2 reads LQKENI. V shed 6 bases, J shed 4 bases, and the junction held 7 bases outside the gene matches. This CDR3 has 14 residues. CDR3 region: CASSPGTGTYEQYF. In DNA, the CDR3 is TGTGCCAGCTCTCCCGGGACAGGGACATACGAGCAGTACTTC.

This clone has a single count. The chain uses TRBV6-6 and TRBJ1-2; weak D call: TRBD1 (5 bases). Germline assignment: CDR1 MNHNY and CDR2 SVGAGI (reference sequence). There are 13 residues in the CDR3. Deletions cut 10 bases from V and 2 bases from J, with 14 bases between. The CDR3 bases are TGTGCCACGCGGGACGGCTCAAACTATGGCTACACCTTC. Amino acid sequence: CATRDGSNYGYTF.

The rearrangement links TRBV27 to TRBJ1-2, with 9 positions matching TRBD1. The germline V gene encodes CDR1 MNHEY and CDR2 SMNVEV (reference sequence). There are 14 residues in the CDR3. Germline trimming cut 5 bases from V and 10 bases from J; bases unmatched to any gene: 11. The DNA for the CDR3 is TGTGCCAGCAGTCGCTTCCCGGGACAGGGACTCTACACCTTC. Its protein is CASSRFPGQGLYTF.

The chain links TRBV4-1 to TRBJ2-5; TRBD2 agrees at 10 bases. The CDR3 consists of 17 residues. Unmatched junction bases numbered 9, after V lost 4 bases and J lost 1 base. Germline V gene sequence: CDR1 MGHRA, CDR2 YSYEKL. CDR3 nucleotides: TGCGCCAGCAGCCGTTACGGACTAGCGGTATCCCAAGAGACCCAGTACTTC. It translates to CASSRYGLAVSQETQYF.

The V and J genes are TRBV7-3 and TRBJ2-6; 7 bases agree with TRBD1. CDR3 size: 14 residues. J was trimmed by 4 bases and V by 7 bases; bases with no gene match: 4. From germline, CDR1 is SGHTA and CDR2 FQGTGA. The CDR3 nucleotides are TGTGCCAGCACGACAGGGCCCGGGGCCAACGTCCTGACTTTC. Its protein is CASTTGPGANVLTF.

V gene TRBV27 combines with J gene TRBJ2-3; 9 nucleotides match TRBD2. The CDR3 is made up of 15 amino acids. J was trimmed by 10 bases and V by 2 bases; bases with no gene match: 10. Germline CDR1 reads MNHEY; CDR2 reads SMNVEV (reference sequence). CDR3 in amino acids: CASSLGSGSRRAQYF. The DNA of the CDR3 is TGTGCCAGCAGTTTAGGTAGCGGGAGCCGGAGGGCGCAGTATTTT.

The table lists this clone with a count of one. As DNA, the CDR3 is TGTGCCAGCAGCCAGCTACTAGCGGGAGGGCCAACAGATACGCAGTATTTT. Protein sequence: CASSQLLAGGPTDTQYF. This chain joins TRBV14 and TRBJ2-3; 13 bases align to TRBD2. J was trimmed by 3 bases and V by 3 bases; bases with no gene match: 6. The CDR3 spans 17 residues. Germline values: CDR1 SGHDN, CDR2 FVKESK.

The chain joins TRBV29-1 to TRBJ1-2; 10 positions match TRBD1. Germline V gene lookup returns CDR1 SQVTM and CDR2 ANQGSEA. V trimming: 6 bases; J trimming: 4 bases; junction bases outside the gene matches: 8. The CDR3 extends over 14 amino acids. CDR3 DNA sequence: TGCAGCGTGGCTGACAGGGGGCTCGTCTATGGCTACACCTTC. Amino acid sequence: CSVADRGLVYGYTF.

This chain uses TRBV19 with TRBJ1-3; D not resolved. Trimming left V 0 bases short and J 0 bases short, with 6 bases between. Per the germline V gene, CDR1 is LNHDA and CDR2 is SQIVND (reference sequence). The CDR3 runs 15 residues. This CDR3 is CASSIDSSSGNTIYF. The CDR3 DNA reads as TGTGCCAGTAGTATAGACTCCAGCTCTGGAAACACCATATATTTT.

V and J are TRBV7-6 and TRBJ1-3; D gene unclear. Per the germline V gene, CDR1 is SGHVS and CDR2 is FNYEAQ. The CDR3 runs 14 residues. The ends were cut back, 5 bases at V and 8 bases at J, with 16 bases in the middle. Here the CDR3 DNA reads TGTGCCAGCAGCCAACTTAGGGAGGGAGACACCATATATTTT. Translation gives CASSQLREGDTIYF. Full variable domain (rest looked up from reference TRBV7-6 and TRBJ1-3): GAGVSQSPRYKVTKRGQDVALRCDPISGHVSLYWYRQALGQGPEFLTYFNYEAQQDKSGLPNDRFSAERPEGSISTLTIQRTEQRDSAMYRCASSQLREGDTIYFGEGSWLTVV.

This clone was found once. The chain joins TRBV27 to TRBJ2-1; D is unclear. Trimming removed 4 bases from V and 10 bases from J, with 29 bases in between. The CDR3 contains 18 residues. Germline CDR1 is MNHEY and CDR2 is SMNVEV (reference sequence). The CDR3 loop is CASSSRTRVRLARREQFF. CDR3 bases: TGTGCCAGCAGTTCACGTACACGAGTCCGGTTAGCCCGTAGAGAGCAGTTCTTC.